This paragraph reports one T cell receptor (beta chain). Antigen unknown. The data stem from a study of a mutant IDH1 vaccine in newly diagnosed glioma. Study context: Vaccination followed radiotherapy alone by 4-6 weeks, or accompanied temozolomide cycles.

Time point meaning: week 11, during vaccination. Vaccination comprised doses that each held 300 ug of mutant IDH1 20-mer peptide, plus topical imiquimod. The CDR3 consists of 16 residues. CDR1 and CDR2 (germline): SGHDT, YYEEEE. V lost 3 bases, J lost 2 bases, and 10 bases stayed unmatched. Using immunoSEQ multiplex PCR, the repertoire was profiled, and TCRdb retains in-frame clones only, with some absent. Of more than 20,000 clones in the sample, around 80% were seen once. V and J are TRBV5-6 and TRBJ2-7; 8 bases map to TRBD2. This clonotype was sampled from a man aged 35-49 years with glioma. This specimen was PBMCs, taken from a glioma patient whose treatment included an IDH1 peptide vaccine. The CDR3 DNA is TGTGCCAGCAGCTCGGGGCCACTAGCGGCGACCTACGAGCAGTACTTC. It encodes CASSSGPLAATYEQYF.